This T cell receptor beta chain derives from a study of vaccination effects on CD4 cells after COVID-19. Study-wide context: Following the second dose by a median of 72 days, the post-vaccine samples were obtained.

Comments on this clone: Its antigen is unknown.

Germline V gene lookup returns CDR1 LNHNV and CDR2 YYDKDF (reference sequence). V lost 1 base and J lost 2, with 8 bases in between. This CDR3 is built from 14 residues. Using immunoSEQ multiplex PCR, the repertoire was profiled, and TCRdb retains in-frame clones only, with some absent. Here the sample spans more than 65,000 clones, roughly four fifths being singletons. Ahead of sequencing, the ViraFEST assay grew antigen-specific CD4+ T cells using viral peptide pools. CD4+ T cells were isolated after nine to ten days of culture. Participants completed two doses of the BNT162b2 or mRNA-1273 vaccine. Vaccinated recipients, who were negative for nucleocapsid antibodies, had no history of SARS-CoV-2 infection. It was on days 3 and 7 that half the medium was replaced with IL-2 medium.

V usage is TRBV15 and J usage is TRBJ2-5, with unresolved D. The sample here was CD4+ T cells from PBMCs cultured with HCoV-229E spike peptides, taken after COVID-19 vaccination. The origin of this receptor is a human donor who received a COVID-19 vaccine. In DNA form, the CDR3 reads TGTGCCACCAGCAGAGCCCTTGCACAAGAGACCCAGTACTTC. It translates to CATSRALAQETQYF.